This T cell receptor (beta chain) was identified during a study of T-cell memory formation after mild COVID-19. Whole-study context: Largely donor-specific TCR clusters were found.

Concerning this clonotype: What it binds is unknown.

Germline loops: CDR1 MNHNS, CDR2 SASEGT. V was pared by 3 bases and J by 8 bases, with 13 bases of the junction left unmatched. CDR3 length: 16 amino acids. Findings and limits, study-wide: Pre-infection memory already had some responding clones, implying cross-reactive memory joined. CD4+ bias marked clones expanding day 15 to 37, unlike balanced contracting clones.

TCRdb re-analysed the 5' RACE reads in MiXCR, keeping a single row per CDR3 protein. The sample includes roughly 500,000 distinct CDR3 sequences, 20% of them seen just once. The chain uses TRBV6-1 and TRBJ1-2; 9 nucleotides align to TRBD1. Sequences were obtained from PBMCs or a T cell subset sorted from them (not recorded which). The TCR sequence derives from an adult woman who had mild COVID-19 (a few samples of this study predate the infection). Cell type and time point are not known. The CDR3 nucleotides are TGTGCCAGCAGTGAGCCGGGACAGGGAAAGACGGGCGGCTACACCTTC. Amino acids: CASSEPGQGKTGGYTF.